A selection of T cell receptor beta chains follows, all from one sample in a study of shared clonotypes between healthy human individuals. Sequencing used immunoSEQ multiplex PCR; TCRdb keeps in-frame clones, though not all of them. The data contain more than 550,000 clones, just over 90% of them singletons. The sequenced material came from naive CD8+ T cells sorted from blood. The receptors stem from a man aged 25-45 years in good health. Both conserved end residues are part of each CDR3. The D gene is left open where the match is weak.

CDR3 protein: CASSSASFYNEQFF
J gene: TRBJ2-1
V gene: TRBV27
D gene: NA

CDR3 protein: CASSPVRRGYAADTQYF
J gene: TRBJ2-3
V gene: TRBV5-1
D gene: NA

CDR3 protein: CASSSTSGSYNEQFF
J gene: TRBJ2-1
V gene: TRBV9
D gene: TRBD2

CDR3 protein: CASHNAEAPTLNTEAFF
J gene: TRBJ1-1
V gene: TRBV9
D gene: NA

CDR3 protein: CASSLFAGVNQPQHF
J gene: TRBJ1-5
V gene: TRBV28
D gene: NA

CDR3 protein: CAMGADEKLFF
J gene: TRBJ1-4
V gene: TRBV2
D gene: NA

CDR3 protein: CASRRTGSDEKLFF
J gene: TRBJ1-4
V gene: TRBV18
D gene: NA

CDR3 protein: CASSLALDRRNQPQHF
J gene: TRBJ1-5
V gene: TRBV7-2
D gene: NA

CDR3 protein: CASSSTGTSYEQYF
J gene: TRBJ2-7
V gene: TRBV5-6
D gene: NA

CDR3 protein: CASSEGFRIGADTQYF
J gene: TRBJ2-3
V gene: TRBV2
D gene: NA

CDR3 protein: CASSDSIGLAKNIQYF
J gene: TRBJ2-4
V gene: TRBV6-4
D gene: NA

CDR3 protein: CASSPGGDLGETQYF
J gene: TRBJ2-5
V gene: TRBV27
D gene: NA

CDR3 protein: CASSFRPGWYEQYF
J gene: TRBJ2-7
V gene: TRBV28
D gene: NA

CDR3 protein: CASSAWGQGGYGYTF
J gene: TRBJ1-2
V gene: TRBV6-1
D gene: TRBD1

CDR3 protein: CASSLTGGHNEQFF
J gene: TRBJ2-1
V gene: TRBV7-3
D gene: NA

CDR3 protein: CASSLGPGRAFF
J gene: TRBJ1-1
V gene: TRBV11-3
D gene: NA

CDR3 protein: CASSLSGQHNEQFF
J gene: TRBJ2-1
V gene: TRBV6-5
D gene: NA

CDR3 protein: CASSLDGGVETEAFF
J gene: TRBJ1-1
V gene: TRBV7-2
D gene: NA

CDR3 protein: CASSPYTGANVLTF
J gene: TRBJ2-6
V gene: TRBV4-1
D gene: NA

CDR3 protein: CASSTDASGSSYNEQFF
J gene: TRBJ2-1
V gene: TRBV2
D gene: TRBD2